The clone carrying this T cell receptor (beta chain) was recorded at least ten times. The antigen is not known. The time point here: sample taken at primary tumor resection. Whole RNA, isolated from tumor, nontumor lung or frozen PBMC, was sequenced without prior sorting. The germline V and J ends were trimmed by 6 bases and 3 bases, with 8 bases remaining between them. The CDR3 is 11 residues long. The V gene's germline CDR1 is DFQATT and CDR2 SNEGSKA (reference sequence). This entry is derived from a study of spatial heterogeneity in lung cancer. Overall study context: Strongly correlated with TCR transcript counts in tumor regions was a T cell module score, which was a transcriptional module score calculated from matched bulk RNA-seq. Points from the study as a whole: It was found that expanded intratumoral alpha and beta TCR counts tracked tumor mutation counts.

TCRdb recomputed calls from the 5' RACE reads with MiXCR, one row per CDR3 protein. The repertoire includes roughly 18,000 distinct CDR3 sequences, 5% to 7% of them detected once, and approximately 10% sits in the top ten. Specimen: lung tumor tissue, collected at surgery. The chain couples TRBV20-1 to TRBJ1-2, with D unresolved. The origin of this receptor is a female donor with early-stage non-small cell lung cancer. The CDR3 DNA reads TGCAGTGCCAGGACTGACTATGGCTACACCTTC. Amino acids: CSARTDYGYTF.